Ten or more counts support the clone carrying this T cell receptor (beta chain). No antigen is known for it. CDR3 length equals 14 residues. Germline V gene sequence: CDR1 MNHNS, CDR2 SASEGT. V trimming: 7 bases; J trimming: 8 bases; junction bases outside the gene matches: 10. This sample is drawn from a study of T cells in Graves' hyperthyroidism and ophthalmopathy. Study results and caveats: Patients with ophthalmopathy were separated from those with stable hyperthyroidism by a 13 V-J model.

Researchers barred patients who had uncontrolled infection, other autoimmune disease, pregnancy or lactation. PBMCs were obtained from 9.5 to 10 ml fresh peripheral blood. There were TCR beta CDR3 regions amplified from RNA transcripts. The HTBI primer set served for first-round RT-PCR of the TCR CDR3. TCRdb re-derived calls from the multiplex PCR reads in MiXCR, one entry per CDR3 protein. The sample has 250,000 to 300,000 distinct CDR3 sequences, roughly a fifth seen once. The chain uses TRBV6-1 and TRBJ2-2, with 7 positions matching TRBD2. Sequencing was carried out using blood. The sequence was obtained from a man in his forties or fifties with Graves' ophthalmopathy. The CDR3 DNA sequence: TGTGCCAGCACCCCTAAGGGAGGGTTAGGGGAGCTGTTTTTT. It specifies CASTPKGGLGELFF.